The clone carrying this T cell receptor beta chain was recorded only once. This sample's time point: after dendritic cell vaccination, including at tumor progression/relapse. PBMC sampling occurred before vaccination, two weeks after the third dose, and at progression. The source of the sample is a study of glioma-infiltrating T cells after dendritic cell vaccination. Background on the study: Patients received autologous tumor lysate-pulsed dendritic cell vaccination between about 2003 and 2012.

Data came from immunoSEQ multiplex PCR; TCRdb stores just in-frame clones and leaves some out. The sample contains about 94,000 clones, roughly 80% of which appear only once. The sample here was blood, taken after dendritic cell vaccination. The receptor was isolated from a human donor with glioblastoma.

Here the CDR3 DNA reads TGTGCCTGGAACTTTCAGGACAGCATGAACACTGAAGCTTTCTTT. Its protein is CAWNFQDSMNTEAFF. The chain uses TRBV30 and TRBJ1-1, with D possibly matching TRBD1 (6 bases). The CDR3 is made up of 15 amino acids. CDR1 and CDR2 (germline): GTSNPN, SVGIG (reference sequence). V lost 4 bases and J lost 0, with 15 bases in between.